Each of the 20 T cell receptor beta chains below was sequenced from the same sample in a study of blood T cells in healthy people across ages. With a J-beta primer mix and a sample-barcoded 5' primer, a second PCR ran 7 to 11 cycles. MiXCR was run by TCRdb on the 5' RACE reads, yielding one entry per CDR3 protein. The repertoire has hundreds of thousands of distinct CDR3 sequences, 40% to 65% of them found once; the top ten carry about 42%. The specimen sequenced was blood. Every receptor here comes from a man older than 75 in good health.

The CDR3 spells CSVELGQGIAYNEQFF. As DNA, the CDR3 is TGCAGCGTTGAATTGGGGCAGGGGATCGCCTACAATGAGCAGTTCTTC. The chain combines TRBV29-1 with TRBJ2-1, with D maybe TRBD1 (6 bases). Per the germline V gene, CDR1 is SQVTM and CDR2 is ANQGSEA. This CDR3 comprises 16 residues. V lost 2 bases to trimming and J lost 2 bases, with 16 bases between them.

The DNA of the CDR3 is TGTGCCAGCAGCTTTCGGACTACCTCCGATGAGCAGTTCTTC. Encoded protein: CASSFRTTSDEQFF. This chain connects TRBV7-9 to TRBJ2-1; perhaps TRBD2 as D (6 bases). The CDR3 is 14 residues long. Germline V CDR1 and CDR2: SEHNR, FQNEAQ (reference sequence). V was cut by 3 bases and J by 8 bases, with 14 bases left in between. Drawing the rest from reference TRBV7-9 and TRBJ2-1, the complete variable domain is DTGVSQNPRHKITKRGQNVTFRCDPISEHNRLYWYRQTLGQGPEFLTYFQNEAQLEKSRLLSDRFSAERPKGSFSTLEIQRTEQGDSAMYLCASSFRTTSDEQFFGPGTRLTVL.

V usage is TRBV24-1 and J usage is TRBJ2-2; 12 nucleotides line up with TRBD2. Germline-derived CDR1 and CDR2 are KGHDR and SFDVKD. This CDR3 is 20 amino acids long. V shed 3 bases, J shed 6 bases, and the junction held 16 bases outside the gene matches. The DNA for the CDR3 is TGTGCCACCAGTGATATACCGGGACTAGCGGGTCTAAGAGGGGCCGGGGAGCTGTTTTTT. This encodes CATSDIPGLAGLRGAGELFF.

The chain is built from TRBV5-1 and TRBJ1-1; D gene uncertain. V dropped 0 bases and J dropped 10 bases, with 13 bases sitting between them. The germline CDR1 and CDR2 sequences are SGHRS and YFSETQ. This CDR3 has 13 amino acids. CDR3: CASSLETAVGAFF. CDR3 DNA: TGCGCCAGCAGCTTGGAAACAGCAGTGGGAGCTTTCTTT.

This clonotype was observed a few times. V gene TRBV9 combines with J gene TRBJ2-6, with no clear D. Trimming cost V 3 bases and J 2 bases, with 9 bases left between them. The CDR3 loop spans 15 amino acids. Germline V gene data show CDR1 as SGDLS and CDR2 as YYNGEE. CDR3 DNA sequence: TGTGCCAGCAGCGCTCAGGACCCTGGGGCCAACGTCCTGACTTTC. This encodes CASSAQDPGANVLTF.

V is TRBV6-5 and J is TRBJ2-7, with TRBD2 matching over 7 bases. Germline trimming cut 4 bases from V and 1 base from J; bases unmatched to any gene: 7. The CDR3 runs to 15 residues. Germline CDR1 reads MNHEY; CDR2 reads SVGAGI. CDR3 coding DNA: TGTGCCAGCAGTTGGGGAGCGGGGAAATCCTACGAGCAGTACTTC. Translated: CASSWGAGKSYEQYF.

The rearrangement joins TRBV20-1 to TRBJ2-1; no firm D call. CDR1 is DFQATT and CDR2 is SNEGSKA in the germline V gene (reference sequence). The CDR3 totals 11 residues. The V and J ends lost 4 bases and 7 bases respectively, with 8 bases between them. DNA for the CDR3: TGCAGTGCTAAGGTCGGGAATGAGCAGTTCTTC. Its protein is CSAKVGNEQFF.

The V and J genes are TRBV28 and TRBJ1-5, with TRBD1 identical over 7 bases. This CDR3 comprises 11 residues. V shed 6 bases, J shed 12 bases, and the junction held 5 bases outside the gene matches. CDR1 and CDR2 from the germline V gene are MDHEN and SYDVKM. The CDR3 sequence is CASSPRDSQHF. The DNA of the CDR3 is TGTGCCAGCAGCCCCCGGGACAGCCAGCATTTT. Variable domain in full (rest from reference TRBV28 and TRBJ1-5): DVKVTQSSRYLVKRTGEKVFLECVQDMDHENMFWYRQDPGLGLRLIYFSYDVKMKEKGDIPEGYSVSREKKERFSLILESASTNQTSMYLCASSPRDSQHFGDGTRLSIL.

The chain is built from TRBV20-1 and TRBJ2-7, with 8 bases matching TRBD1. Germline V gene data show CDR1 as DFQATT and CDR2 as SNEGSKA (reference sequence). V was pared by 6 bases and J by 6 bases, with 7 bases of the junction left unmatched. This CDR3 contains 12 residues. In DNA form, the CDR3 reads TGCAGTGCGGAGACAGGGGCGCTCGAGCAGTACTTC. As protein: CSAETGALEQYF.

The chain employs TRBV2 and TRBJ2-7; D assignment may be TRBD1 or TRBD2 (5 bases each). Germline V gene data show CDR1 as SNHLY and CDR2 as FYNNEI. This CDR3 is 10 amino acids long. V lost 9 bases to trimming and J lost 5 bases, with 8 bases between them. The CDR3 reads CASEGNEQYF. The CDR3 bases are TGTGCCAGTGAGGGGAACGAGCAGTACTTC.

J is TRBJ1-2 and V is TRBV20-1; D remains unclear. This CDR3 region has 13 residues. With 3 bases removed from V and 4 bases from J, the gap between germline ends came to 12 bases. Germline values: CDR1 DFQATT, CDR2 SNEGSKA (reference sequence). This CDR3 reads CSASLGYGYGYTF. The CDR3, as DNA: TGCAGTGCTAGTTTAGGGTATGGCTATGGCTACACCTTC.

The gene calls are TRBV6-5 and TRBJ1-2; TRBD1 aligns across 10 bases. CDR1 is MNHEY and CDR2 is SVGAGI in the germline V gene. The trim removed 5 bases at V and 8 bases at J, leaving 11 bases unmatched. This CDR3 is built from 15 residues. The CDR3 loop reads CASSRGDRGLGGYTF. The CDR3 bases are TGTGCCAGCAGTCGAGGAGACAGGGGGCTCGGGGGCTACACCTTC.

This clonotype was found a few times. CDR3 loop: CASSQETSGKQYNEQFF. The CDR3 DNA is TGTGCCAGCAGCCAAGAGACTAGCGGGAAACAATACAATGAGCAGTTCTTC. The J gene is TRBJ2-1, the V gene TRBV3-1; 11 bases fit TRBD2. The CDR3 extends over 17 amino acids. CDR1 and CDR2 (germline): LGHDT, YNNKEL (reference sequence). With V trimmed by 0 bases and J by 4 bases, 5 bases remained unmatched.

The J gene is TRBJ2-1, the V gene TRBV29-1; weak D call: TRBD1 (6 bases). V lost 2 bases and J 7 bases, leaving 12 bases between the germline ends. This CDR3 is 13 amino acids long. Germline loops: CDR1 SQVTM, CDR2 ANQGSEA. The CDR3 coding sequence is TGCAGCGTTGAAACACAACAGGGTAATGAGCAGTTCTTC. It is translated as CSVETQQGNEQFF.

The V gene is TRBV29-1, the J gene TRBJ1-2, with 9 bases matching TRBD1. Germline V gives CDR1 SQVTM, CDR2 ANQGSEA. This CDR3 has 14 amino acids. The V gene end was trimmed by 7 bases and the J gene end by 3 bases; junction bases not matched to a gene: 9. Here the CDR3 DNA reads TGCAGCGGGGAGACAGGGGGAGTCGACTATGGCTACACCTTC. It codes for CSGETGGVDYGYTF.

This chain links TRBV10-3 with TRBJ2-1, with D uncertain. The CDR3 sequence is 13 residues long. Trimming pared 8 bases from V and 6 bases from J, leaving 14 bases between. CDR1 ENHRY and CDR2 SYGVKD come from the germline V gene. The CDR3 DNA reads as TGTGCCATCCTGGGCCAAAACTTCAATGAGCAGTTCTTC. The encoded protein is CAILGQNFNEQFF.

The rearrangement links TRBV28 to TRBJ1-2, with unresolved D. The CDR3 sequence is 13 residues long. Germline assignment: CDR1 MDHEN and CDR2 SYDVKM. V was trimmed by 3 bases and J by 8 bases, leaving 13 bases between them. Here the CDR3 DNA reads TGTGCCAGCAGTTTTGCAGGTCGGACCGGCTACACCTTC. Residues: CASSFAGRTGYTF.

V is TRBV20-1 and J is TRBJ2-4, with TRBD2 identical over 9 bases. The J call could be wrong; TRBJ2-7 is a better fit for the DNA end. Per germline, CDR1 DFQATT and CDR2 SNEGSKA (reference sequence). The CDR3 runs 16 residues. This CDR3 reads CSALVRGASGVYEQYF. DNA for the CDR3: TGCAGTGCCCTCGTCCGGGGTGCTAGCGGGGTATACGAGCAGTACTTC.

This chain connects TRBV27 to TRBJ2-1; tentatively, D is TRBD2 (6 bases). This CDR3 spans 16 amino acids. Trimming left V 0 bases short and J 8 bases short, with 17 bases between. Germline V gene data show CDR1 as MNHEY and CDR2 as SMNVEV (reference sequence). The CDR3 DNA reads as TGTGCCAGCAGTTTATCCCCTCGCGGGATGACAGATGAGCAGTTCTTC. Its protein is CASSLSPRGMTDEQFF.

This chain uses TRBV29-1 with TRBJ1-2, with D uncertain. Germline CDR1 is SQVTM and CDR2 is ANQGSEA. The germline V and J ends were trimmed by 6 bases and 0 bases, with 5 bases remaining between them. The CDR3 is 11 amino acids. The chain's CDR3 is CSVSTNYGYTF. In DNA form, the CDR3 reads TGCAGCGTATCGACTAACTATGGCTACACCTTC.